This T cell receptor (beta chain) was retrieved from a study of T cell responses to AZD1222 COVID-19 vaccine. Study context: The analysis combined second doses at about 4 or about 12 weeks.

Profiled with immunoSEQ multiplex PCR; TCRdb holds only in-frame clones, not every one. The sample holds approximately 82,000 clones, more than 85% seen once. A word on this clone: Its antigen is still unknown.

This CDR3 comprises 15 residues. CDR1 is LGHDT and CDR2 is YNNKEL in the germline V gene (reference sequence). V was trimmed by 1 base and J by 2 bases, leaving 11 bases between them. Whole-study findings and limits: Regions left unmutated in variants are reportedly the target of nearly half of spike-specific TCRs. Donor demographics were predominantly white British with a female majority; clonal diversity may be underestimated. No repertoire was sampled before or during the peak T cell response, only after it.

The sequence was obtained from an adult in good health. The material was peripheral blood, obtained on day 0 of AZD1222 vaccination. The rearrangement uses TRBV3-1 (or the pseudogene TRBV3-2) and TRBJ1-1; D gene uncertain. The CDR3 reads CASSQVTDLNTEAFF. The CDR3, as DNA: TGTGCCAGCAGCCAAGTAACGGATTTAAACACTGAAGCTTTCTTT.